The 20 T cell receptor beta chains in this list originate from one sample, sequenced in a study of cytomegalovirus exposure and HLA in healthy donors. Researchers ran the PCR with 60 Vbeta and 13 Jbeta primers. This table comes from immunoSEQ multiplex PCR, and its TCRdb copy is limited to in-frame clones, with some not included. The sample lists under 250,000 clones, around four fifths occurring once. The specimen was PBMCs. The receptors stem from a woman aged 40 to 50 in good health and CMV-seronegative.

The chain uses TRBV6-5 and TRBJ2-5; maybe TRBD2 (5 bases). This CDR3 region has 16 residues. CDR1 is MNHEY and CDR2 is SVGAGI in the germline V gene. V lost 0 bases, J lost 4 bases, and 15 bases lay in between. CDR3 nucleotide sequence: TGTGCCAGCAGTTACTCTATTCCTAGGCGGGTAGAGACCCAGTACTTC. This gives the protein CASSYSIPRRVETQYF.

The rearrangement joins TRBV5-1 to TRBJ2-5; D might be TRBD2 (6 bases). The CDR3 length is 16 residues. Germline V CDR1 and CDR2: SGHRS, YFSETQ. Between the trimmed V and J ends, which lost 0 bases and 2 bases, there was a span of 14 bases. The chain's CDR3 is CASSLGQGLAQETQYF. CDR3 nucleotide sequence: TGCGCCAGCAGCTTGGGGCAGGGCCTAGCGCAAGAGACCCAGTACTTC.

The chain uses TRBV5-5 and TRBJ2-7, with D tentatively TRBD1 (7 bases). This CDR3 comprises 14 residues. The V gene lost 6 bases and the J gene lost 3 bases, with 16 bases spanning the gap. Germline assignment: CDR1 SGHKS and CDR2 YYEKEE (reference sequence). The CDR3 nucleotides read TGTGCCAGCACCCGTGGACAGGAGGGCTACGAGCAGTACTTC. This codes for CASTRGQEGYEQYF.

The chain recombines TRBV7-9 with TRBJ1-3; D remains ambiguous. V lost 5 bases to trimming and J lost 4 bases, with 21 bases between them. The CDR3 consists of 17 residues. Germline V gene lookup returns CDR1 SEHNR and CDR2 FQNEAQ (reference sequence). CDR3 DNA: TGTGCCAGCAGCCACCCTGTTCTCAGCGGTTCGGGAAACACCATATATTTT. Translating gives CASSHPVLSGSGNTIYF. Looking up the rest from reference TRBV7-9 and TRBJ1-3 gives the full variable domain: DTGVSQNPRHKITKRGQNVTFRCDPISEHNRLYWYRQTLGQGPEFLTYFQNEAQLEKSRLLSDRFSAERPKGSFSTLEIQRTEQGDSAMYLCASSHPVLSGSGNTIYFGEGSWLTVV.

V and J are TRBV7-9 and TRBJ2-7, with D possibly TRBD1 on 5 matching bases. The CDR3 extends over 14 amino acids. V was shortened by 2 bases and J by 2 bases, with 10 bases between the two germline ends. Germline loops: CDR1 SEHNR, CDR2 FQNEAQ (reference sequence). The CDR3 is CASSLKGETYEQYF. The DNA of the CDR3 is TGTGCCAGCAGCTTAAAAGGGGAAACCTACGAGCAGTACTTC.

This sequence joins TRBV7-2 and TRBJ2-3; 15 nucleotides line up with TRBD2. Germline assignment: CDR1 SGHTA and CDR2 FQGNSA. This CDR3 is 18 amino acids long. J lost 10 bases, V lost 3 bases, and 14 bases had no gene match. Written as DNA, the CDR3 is TGTGCCAGCAGCTTGGGGTATAGAGGGACTAGCGGGAGGAGGGCGCAGTATTTT. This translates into CASSLGYRGTSGRRAQYF.

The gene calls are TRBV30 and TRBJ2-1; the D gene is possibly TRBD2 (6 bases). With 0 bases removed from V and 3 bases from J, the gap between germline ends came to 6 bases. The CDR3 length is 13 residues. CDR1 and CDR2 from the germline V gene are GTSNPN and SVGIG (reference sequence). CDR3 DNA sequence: TGTGCCTGGAGTGTGGGGGGCTACAATGAGCAGTTCTTC. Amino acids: CAWSVGGYNEQFF.

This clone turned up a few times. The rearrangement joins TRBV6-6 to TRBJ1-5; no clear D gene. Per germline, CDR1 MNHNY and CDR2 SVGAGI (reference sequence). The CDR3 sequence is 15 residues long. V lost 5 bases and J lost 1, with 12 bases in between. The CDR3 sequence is CASSQAGGSNQPQHF. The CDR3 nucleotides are TGTGCCAGCAGTCAAGCCGGAGGGAGCAATCAGCCCCAGCATTTT.

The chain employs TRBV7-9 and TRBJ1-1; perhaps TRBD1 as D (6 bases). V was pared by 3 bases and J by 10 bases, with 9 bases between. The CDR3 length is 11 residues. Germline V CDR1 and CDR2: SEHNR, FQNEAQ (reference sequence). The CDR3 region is CASSLGAAAFF. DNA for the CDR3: TGTGCCAGCAGCTTGGGGGCGGCAGCTTTCTTT.

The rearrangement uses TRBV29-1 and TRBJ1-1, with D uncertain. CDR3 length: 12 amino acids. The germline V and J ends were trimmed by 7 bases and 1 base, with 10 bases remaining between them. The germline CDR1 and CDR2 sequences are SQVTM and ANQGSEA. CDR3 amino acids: CSGEVWNTEAFF. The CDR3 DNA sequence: TGCAGCGGAGAGGTCTGGAACACTGAAGCTTTCTTT.

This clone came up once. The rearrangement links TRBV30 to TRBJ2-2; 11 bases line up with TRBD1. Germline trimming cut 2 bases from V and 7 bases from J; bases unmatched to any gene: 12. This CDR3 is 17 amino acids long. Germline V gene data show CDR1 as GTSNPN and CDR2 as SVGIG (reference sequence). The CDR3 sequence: CAWSSSGTGGIFGELFF. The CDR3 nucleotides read TGTGCCTGGAGTTCGTCGGGGACAGGGGGAATATTCGGGGAGCTGTTTTTT.

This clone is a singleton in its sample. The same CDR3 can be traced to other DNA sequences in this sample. The CDR3 sequence: CASSERDRGYGYTF. CDR3 coding DNA: TGTGCCAGCAGTGAAAGGGACAGGGGGTATGGCTACACCTTC. V usage is TRBV2 and J usage is TRBJ1-2; the match to TRBD1 covers 11 bases. The ends lost 2 bases at V and 5 bases at J; junction bases unmatched: 1. Germline V gene lookup returns CDR1 SNHLY and CDR2 FYNNEI. This CDR3 contains 14 residues.

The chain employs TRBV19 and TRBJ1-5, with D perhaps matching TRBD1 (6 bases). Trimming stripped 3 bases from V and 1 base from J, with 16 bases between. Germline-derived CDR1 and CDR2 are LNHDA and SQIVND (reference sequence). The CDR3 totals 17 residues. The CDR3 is CASSIRTAPVSNQPQHF. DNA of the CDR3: TGTGCCAGTAGTATTAGGACAGCCCCAGTAAGCAATCAGCCCCAGCATTTT.

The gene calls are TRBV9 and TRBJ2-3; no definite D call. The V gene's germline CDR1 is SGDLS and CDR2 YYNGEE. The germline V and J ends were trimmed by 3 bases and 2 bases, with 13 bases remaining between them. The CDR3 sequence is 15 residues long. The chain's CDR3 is CASSEKASYTDTQYF. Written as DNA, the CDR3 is TGTGCCAGCAGCGAGAAGGCTAGTTACACAGATACGCAGTATTTT.

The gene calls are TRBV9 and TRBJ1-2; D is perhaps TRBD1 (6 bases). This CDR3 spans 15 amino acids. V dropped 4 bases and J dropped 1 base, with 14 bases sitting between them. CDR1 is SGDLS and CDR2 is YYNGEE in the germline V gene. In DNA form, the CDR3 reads TGTGCCAGCAGCACAAGGACAGCCAGTAACTATGGCTACACCTTC. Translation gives CASSTRTASNYGYTF.

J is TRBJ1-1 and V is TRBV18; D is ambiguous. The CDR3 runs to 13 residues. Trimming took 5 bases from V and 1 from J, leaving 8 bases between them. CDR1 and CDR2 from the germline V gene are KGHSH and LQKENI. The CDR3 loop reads CASSTNKNTEAFF. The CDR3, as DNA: TGTGCCAGCTCAACCAACAAGAACACTGAAGCTTTCTTT.

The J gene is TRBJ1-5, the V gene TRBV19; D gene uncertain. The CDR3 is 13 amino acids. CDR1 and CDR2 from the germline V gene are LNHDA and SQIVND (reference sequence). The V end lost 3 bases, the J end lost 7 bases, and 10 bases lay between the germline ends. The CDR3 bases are TGTGCCAGTAGTATTCAGAAAATCCAGCCCCAGCATTTT. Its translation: CASSIQKIQPQHF. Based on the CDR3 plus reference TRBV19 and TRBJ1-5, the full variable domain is DGGITQSPKYLFRKEGQNVTLSCEQNLNHDAMYWYRQDPGQGLRLIYYSQIVNDFQKGDIAEGYSVSREKKESFPLTVTSAQKNPTAFYLCASSIQKIQPQHFGDGTRLSIL.

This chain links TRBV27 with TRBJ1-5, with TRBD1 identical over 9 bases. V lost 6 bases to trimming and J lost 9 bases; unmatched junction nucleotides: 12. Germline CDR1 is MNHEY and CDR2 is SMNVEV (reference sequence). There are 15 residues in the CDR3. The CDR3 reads CASSRDRDRVWPQHF. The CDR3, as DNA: TGTGCCAGCAGCAGGGACCGGGACAGGGTATGGCCCCAGCATTTT.

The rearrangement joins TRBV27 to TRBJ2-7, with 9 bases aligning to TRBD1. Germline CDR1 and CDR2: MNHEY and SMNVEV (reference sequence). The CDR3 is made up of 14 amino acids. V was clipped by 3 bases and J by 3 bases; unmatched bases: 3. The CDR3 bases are TGTGCCAGCAGTTTCCTGGGACAGGGCTACGAGCAGTACTTC. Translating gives CASSFLGQGYEQYF.

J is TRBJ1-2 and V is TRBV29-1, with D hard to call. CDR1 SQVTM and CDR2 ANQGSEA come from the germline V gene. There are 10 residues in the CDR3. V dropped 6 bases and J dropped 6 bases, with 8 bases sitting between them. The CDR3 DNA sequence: TGCAGCGTGAGGAGGGATGGCTACACCTTC. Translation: CSVRRDGYTF.